Listed below are T cell receptor beta chains from one sample, sequenced in a study of human T cells and chemical hapten exposure. TCRdb passed the RACE reads through MiXCR, listing each CDR3 protein once. The sample yields approximately 60,000 distinct CDR3 sequences, 9.9% seen once. The sample here was whole blood, taken in connection with sensitization to the hapten diphenylcyclopropenone (DPC). These receptors were taken from a man aged 40-49 years with alopecia areata. Some clones in this sample may be carry-over from other donors' samples. CDR3s include the opening cysteine and the closing phenylalanine or tryptophan. Fields, in order: D gene, V gene, CDR3 protein. A D gene is named only where the DNA matches it firmly.

d_call: TRBD2
v_call: TRBV19
cdr3_aa: CASRSGSADTQYF

d_call: -
v_call: TRBV25-1
cdr3_aa: CASSEGSDQGPVGTEAFF

d_call: -
v_call: TRBV5-8
cdr3_aa: CASSLIGGTTYEQYF

d_call: -
v_call: TRBV20-1
cdr3_aa: CSARDWGKDTQYF

d_call: -
v_call: TRBV3-1
cdr3_aa: CASSHNEGQPQHF

d_call: -
v_call: TRBV20-1
cdr3_aa: CSARKNRGNQPQHF

d_call: -
v_call: TRBV5-5
cdr3_aa: CASSLDNKLSYTF

d_call: -
v_call: TRBV9
cdr3_aa: CASSVERSTDTQYF

d_call: -
v_call: TRBV6-6
cdr3_aa: CASSYGQNNEQFF

d_call: TRBD2
v_call: TRBV7-3
cdr3_aa: CASSLTGGTTKEETQYF

d_call: -
v_call: TRBV11-2
cdr3_aa: CASSLAVRRTSEQYF

d_call: TRBD1
v_call: TRBV7-2
cdr3_aa: CASSRDRENTEAFF

d_call: -
v_call: TRBV25-1
cdr3_aa: CASSGGDTQYF

d_call: TRBD1
v_call: TRBV19
cdr3_aa: CASNPNRGGNVKLFF

d_call: TRBD2
v_call: TRBV28
cdr3_aa: CASRWTSGRYNEQFF

d_call: -
v_call: TRBV19
cdr3_aa: CASSTPPGELFF

d_call: -
v_call: TRBV20-1
cdr3_aa: CSTNSRGDATNEKLFF

d_call: -
v_call: TRBV19
cdr3_aa: CASTRWSSSYNEQFF

d_call: TRBD2
v_call: TRBV7-3
cdr3_aa: CASSPGGGINEQFF

d_call: -
v_call: TRBV29-1
cdr3_aa: CSVGGLKETQYF

d_call: TRBD2
v_call: TRBV2
cdr3_aa: CASNSGTYQETQYF

d_call: -
v_call: TRBV6-2/TRBV6-3
cdr3_aa: CASSYSSGEPFAGNTIYF

d_call: -
v_call: TRBV14
cdr3_aa: CASSQDYGVASSTDTQYF

d_call: -
v_call: TRBV24-1
cdr3_aa: CATSFSGSNQPQHF

d_call: -
v_call: TRBV5-1
cdr3_aa: CASRGQETQYF

d_call: -
v_call: TRBV25-1
cdr3_aa: CASSDGGRGANVLTF

d_call: TRBD1
v_call: TRBV29-1
cdr3_aa: CSVSGGLGYTF

d_call: -
v_call: TRBV2
cdr3_aa: CASREGTLPSYEQYF

d_call: TRBD2
v_call: TRBV20-1
cdr3_aa: CSAPWGGSSYNEQFF